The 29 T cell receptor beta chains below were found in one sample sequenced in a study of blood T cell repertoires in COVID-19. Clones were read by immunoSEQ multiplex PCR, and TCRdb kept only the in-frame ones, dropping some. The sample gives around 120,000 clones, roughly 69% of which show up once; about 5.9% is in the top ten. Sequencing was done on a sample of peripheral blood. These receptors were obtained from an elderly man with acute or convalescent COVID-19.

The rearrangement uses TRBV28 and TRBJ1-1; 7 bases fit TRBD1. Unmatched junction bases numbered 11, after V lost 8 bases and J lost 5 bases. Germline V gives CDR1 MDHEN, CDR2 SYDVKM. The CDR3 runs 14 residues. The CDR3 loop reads CASLEDRTVTEAFF. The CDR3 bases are TGTGCCAGCCTCGAGGACAGGACAGTAACTGAAGCTTTCTTT. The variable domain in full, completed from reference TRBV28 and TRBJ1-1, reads DVKVTQSSRYLVKRTGEKVFLECVQDMDHENMFWYRQDPGLGLRLIYFSYDVKMKEKGDIPEGYSVSREKKERFSLILESASTNQTSMYLCASLEDRTVTEAFFGQGTRLTVV.

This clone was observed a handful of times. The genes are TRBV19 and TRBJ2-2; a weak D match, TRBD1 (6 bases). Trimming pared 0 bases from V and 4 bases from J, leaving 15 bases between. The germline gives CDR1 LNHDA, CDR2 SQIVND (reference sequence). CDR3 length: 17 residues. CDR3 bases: TGTGCCAGTAGTATAGAATCAGGGACAAGTCTCACCGGGGAGCTGTTTTTT. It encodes CASSIESGTSLTGELFF.

CDR3 loop: CASSERGFGTEAFF. The DNA for the CDR3 is TGTGCCAGCAGTGAAAGGGGCTTTGGCACTGAAGCTTTCTTT. The chain recombines TRBV2 with TRBJ1-1; D is perhaps TRBD1 (5 bases). The V and J ends lost 2 bases and 4 bases respectively, with 11 bases between them. The CDR3 is 14 amino acids. Per germline, CDR1 SNHLY and CDR2 FYNNEI.

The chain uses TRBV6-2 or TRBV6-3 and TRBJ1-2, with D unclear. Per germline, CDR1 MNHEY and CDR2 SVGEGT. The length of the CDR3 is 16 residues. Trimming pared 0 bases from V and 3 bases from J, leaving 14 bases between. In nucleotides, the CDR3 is TGTGCCAGCAGTTACTCCTCGGTCGATTACGACTATGGCTACACCTTC. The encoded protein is CASSYSSVDYDYGYTF.

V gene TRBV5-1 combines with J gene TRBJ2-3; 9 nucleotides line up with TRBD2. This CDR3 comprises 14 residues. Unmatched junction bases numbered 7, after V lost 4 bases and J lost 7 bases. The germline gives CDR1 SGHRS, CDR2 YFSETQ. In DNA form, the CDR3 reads TGCGCCAGCAGCCCGGCCGGGACTAGCTATACGCAGTATTTT. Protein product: CASSPAGTSYTQYF.

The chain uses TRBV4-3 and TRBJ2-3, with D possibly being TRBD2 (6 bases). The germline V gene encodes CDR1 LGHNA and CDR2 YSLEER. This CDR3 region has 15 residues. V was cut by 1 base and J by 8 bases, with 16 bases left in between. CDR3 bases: TGCGCCAGCAGCCAAGGCCGACGGGGGAGTGGTACGCAGTATTTT. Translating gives CASSQGRRGSGTQYF.

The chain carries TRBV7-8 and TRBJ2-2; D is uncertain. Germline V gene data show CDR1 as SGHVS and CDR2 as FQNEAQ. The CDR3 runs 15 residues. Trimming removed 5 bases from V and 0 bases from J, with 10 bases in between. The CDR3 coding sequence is TGTGCCAGCAGCCCCAGTTGGCCGAACACCGGGGAGCTGTTTTTT. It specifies CASSPSWPNTGELFF.

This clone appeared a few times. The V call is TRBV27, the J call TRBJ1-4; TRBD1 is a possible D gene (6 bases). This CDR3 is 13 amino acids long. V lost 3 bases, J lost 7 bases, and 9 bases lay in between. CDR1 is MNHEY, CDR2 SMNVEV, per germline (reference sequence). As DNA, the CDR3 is TGTGCCAGCAGTTTCGGGGGGGCTGAAAAACTGTTTTTT. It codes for CASSFGGAEKLFF.

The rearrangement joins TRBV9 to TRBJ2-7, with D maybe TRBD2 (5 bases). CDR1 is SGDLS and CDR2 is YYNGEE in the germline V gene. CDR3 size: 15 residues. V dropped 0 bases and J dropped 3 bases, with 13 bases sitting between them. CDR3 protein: CASSVAPNGDYEQYF. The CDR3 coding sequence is TGTGCCAGCAGCGTAGCTCCAAACGGGGACTACGAGCAGTACTTC.

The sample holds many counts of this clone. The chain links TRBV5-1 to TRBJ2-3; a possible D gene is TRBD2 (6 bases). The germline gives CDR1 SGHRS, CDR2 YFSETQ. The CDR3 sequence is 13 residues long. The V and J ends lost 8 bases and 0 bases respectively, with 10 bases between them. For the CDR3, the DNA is TGCGCCAGTAGGGGAGGAAGCACAGATACGCAGTATTTT. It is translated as CASRGGSTDTQYF.

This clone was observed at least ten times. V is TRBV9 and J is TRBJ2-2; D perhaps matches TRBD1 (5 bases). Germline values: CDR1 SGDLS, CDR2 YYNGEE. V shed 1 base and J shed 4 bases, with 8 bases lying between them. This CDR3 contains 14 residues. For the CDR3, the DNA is TGTGCCAGCAGCGTAAGACAGTCCACCGGGGAGCTGTTTTTT. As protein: CASSVRQSTGELFF.

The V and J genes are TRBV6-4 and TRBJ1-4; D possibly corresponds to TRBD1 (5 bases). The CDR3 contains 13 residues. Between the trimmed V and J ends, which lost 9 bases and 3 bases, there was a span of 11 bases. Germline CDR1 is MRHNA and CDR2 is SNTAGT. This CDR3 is CARRQRPNEKLFF. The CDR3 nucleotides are TGTGCCAGGAGACAGAGGCCTAATGAAAAACTGTTTTTT.

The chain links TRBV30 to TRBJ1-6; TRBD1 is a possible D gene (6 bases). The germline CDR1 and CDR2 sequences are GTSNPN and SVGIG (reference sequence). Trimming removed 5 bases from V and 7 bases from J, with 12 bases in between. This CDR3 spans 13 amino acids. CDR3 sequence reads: CAWGRGRNSPLHF. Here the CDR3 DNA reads TGTGCCTGGGGCAGGGGTCGGAATTCACCCCTCCACTTT.

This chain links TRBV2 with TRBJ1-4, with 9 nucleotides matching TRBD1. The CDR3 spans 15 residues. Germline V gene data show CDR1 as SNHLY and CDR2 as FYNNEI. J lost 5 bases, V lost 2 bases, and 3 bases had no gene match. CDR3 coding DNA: TGTGCCAGCAGTGAAACCGGGACAGGGAATGAAAAACTGTTTTTT. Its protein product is CASSETGTGNEKLFF.

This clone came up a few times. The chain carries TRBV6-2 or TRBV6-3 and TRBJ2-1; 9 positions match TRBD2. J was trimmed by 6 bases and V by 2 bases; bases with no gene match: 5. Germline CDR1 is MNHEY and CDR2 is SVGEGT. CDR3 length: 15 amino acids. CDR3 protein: CASSYEVAGVNEQFF. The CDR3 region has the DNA TGTGCCAGCAGTTACGAGGTAGCGGGAGTCAATGAGCAGTTCTTC.

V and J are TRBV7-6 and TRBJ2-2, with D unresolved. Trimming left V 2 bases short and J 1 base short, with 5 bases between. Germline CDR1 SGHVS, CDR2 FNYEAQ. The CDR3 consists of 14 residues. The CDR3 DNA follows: TGTGCCAGCAGCTTACCTGTGAACACCGGGGAGCTGTTTTTT. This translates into CASSLPVNTGELFF. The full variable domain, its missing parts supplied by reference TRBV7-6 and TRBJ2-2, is GAGVSQSPRYKVTKRGQDVALRCDPISGHVSLYWYRQALGQGPEFLTYFNYEAQQDKSGLPNDRFSAERPEGSISTLTIQRTEQRDSAMYRCASSLPVNTGELFFGEGSRLTVL.

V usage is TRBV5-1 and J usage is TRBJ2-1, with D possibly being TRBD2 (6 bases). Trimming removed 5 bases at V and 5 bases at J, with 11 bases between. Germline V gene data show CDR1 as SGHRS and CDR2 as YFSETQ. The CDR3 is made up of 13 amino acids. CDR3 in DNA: TGCGCCAGCAGACTAGCCCCTCACAATGAGCAGTTCTTC. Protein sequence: CASRLAPHNEQFF. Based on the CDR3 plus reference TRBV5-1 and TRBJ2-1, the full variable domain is KAGVTQTPRYLIKTRGQQVTLSCSPISGHRSVSWYQQTPGQGLQFLFEYFSETQRNKGNFPGRFSGRQFSNSRSEMNVSTLELGDSALYLCASRLAPHNEQFFGPGTRLTVL.

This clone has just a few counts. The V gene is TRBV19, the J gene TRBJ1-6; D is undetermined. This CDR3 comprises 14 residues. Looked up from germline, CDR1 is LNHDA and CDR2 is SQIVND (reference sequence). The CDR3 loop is CASSAHSYNSPLHF. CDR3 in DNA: TGTGCTAGCTCCGCTCACTCCTATAATTCACCCCTCCACTTT.

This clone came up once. CDR3 in amino acids: CASSKTSGRAIGLANEQFF. The DNA for the CDR3 is TGTGCCAGCAGCAAGACTAGCGGGAGGGCCATTGGTTTGGCCAATGAGCAGTTCTTC. The gene calls are TRBV7-2 and TRBJ2-1; the match to TRBD2 covers 14 bases. The ends lost 5 bases at V and 6 bases at J; junction bases unmatched: 15. CDR1 and CDR2 from the germline V gene are SGHTA and FQGNSA. The CDR3 is made up of 19 amino acids.

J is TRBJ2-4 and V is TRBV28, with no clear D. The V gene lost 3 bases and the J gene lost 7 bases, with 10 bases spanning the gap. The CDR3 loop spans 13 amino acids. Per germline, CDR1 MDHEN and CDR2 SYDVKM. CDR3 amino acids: CASSFQTDNIQYF. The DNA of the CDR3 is TGTGCCAGCAGTTTTCAGACTGATAACATTCAGTACTTC.

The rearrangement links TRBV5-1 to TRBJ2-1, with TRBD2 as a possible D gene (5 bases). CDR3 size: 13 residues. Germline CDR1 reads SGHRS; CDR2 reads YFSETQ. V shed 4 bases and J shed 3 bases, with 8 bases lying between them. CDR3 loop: CASSPTSYNEQFF. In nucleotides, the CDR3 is TGCGCCAGCAGCCCTACTAGCTACAATGAGCAGTTCTTC.

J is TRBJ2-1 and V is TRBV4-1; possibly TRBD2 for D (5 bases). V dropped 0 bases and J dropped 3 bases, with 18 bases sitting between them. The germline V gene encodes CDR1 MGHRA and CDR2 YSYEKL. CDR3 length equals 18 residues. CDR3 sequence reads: CASSQEASAPRDYNEQFF. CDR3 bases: TGCGCCAGCAGCCAAGAAGCTTCGGCTCCGAGGGACTACAATGAGCAGTTCTTC.

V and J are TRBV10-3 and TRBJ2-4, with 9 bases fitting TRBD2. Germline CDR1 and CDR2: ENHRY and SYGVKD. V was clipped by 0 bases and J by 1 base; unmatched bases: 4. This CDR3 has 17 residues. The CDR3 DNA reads TGTGCCATCAGTGAGTCGGTGCTAGCGGGGGCCAAAAACATTCAGTACTTC. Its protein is CAISESVLAGAKNIQYF.

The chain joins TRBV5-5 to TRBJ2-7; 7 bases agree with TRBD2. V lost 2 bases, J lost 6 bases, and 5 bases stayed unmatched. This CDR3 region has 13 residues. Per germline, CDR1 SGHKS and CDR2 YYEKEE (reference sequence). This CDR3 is CASSFGGSAEQYF. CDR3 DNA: TGTGCCAGCAGCTTCGGCGGGAGCGCCGAGCAGTACTTC.

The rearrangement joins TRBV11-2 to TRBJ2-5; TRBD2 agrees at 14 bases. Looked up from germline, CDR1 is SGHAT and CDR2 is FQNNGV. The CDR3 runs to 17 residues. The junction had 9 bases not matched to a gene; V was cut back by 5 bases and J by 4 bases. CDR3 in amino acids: CASSPNGGTSGRETQYF. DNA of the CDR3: TGTGCCAGCAGCCCTAATGGTGGGACTAGCGGGAGAGAGACCCAGTACTTC.

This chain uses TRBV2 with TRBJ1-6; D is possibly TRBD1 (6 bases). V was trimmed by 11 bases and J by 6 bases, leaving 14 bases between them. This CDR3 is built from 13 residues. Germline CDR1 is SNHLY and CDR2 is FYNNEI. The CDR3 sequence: CASTGIRNSPLHF. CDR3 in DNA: TGTGCCTCAACAGGGATTCGTAATTCACCCCTCCACTTT. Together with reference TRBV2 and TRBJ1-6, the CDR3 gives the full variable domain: EPEVTQTPSHQVTQMGQEVILRCVPISNHLYFYWYRQILGQKVEFLVSFYNNEISEKSEIFDDQFSVERPDGSNFTLKIRSTKLEDSAMYFCASTGIRNSPLHFGNGTRLTVT.

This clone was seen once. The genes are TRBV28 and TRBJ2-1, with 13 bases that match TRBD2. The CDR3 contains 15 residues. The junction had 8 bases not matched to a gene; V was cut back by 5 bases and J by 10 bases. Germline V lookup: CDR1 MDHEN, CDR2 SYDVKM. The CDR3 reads CASSRWTSGSGEQFF. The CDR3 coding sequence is TGTGCCAGCAGTCGATGGACTAGCGGGAGCGGGGAGCAGTTCTTC.

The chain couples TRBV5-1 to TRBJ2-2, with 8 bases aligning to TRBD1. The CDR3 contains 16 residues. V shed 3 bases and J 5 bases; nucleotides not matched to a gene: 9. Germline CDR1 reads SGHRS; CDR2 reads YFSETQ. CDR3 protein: CASSYYRDRLTGELFF. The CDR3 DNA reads TGCGCCAGCAGCTATTACCGGGACAGGCTAACCGGGGAGCTGTTTTTT. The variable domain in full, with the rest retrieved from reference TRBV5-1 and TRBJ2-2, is KAGVTQTPRYLIKTRGQQVTLSCSPISGHRSVSWYQQTPGQGLQFLFEYFSETQRNKGNFPGRFSGRQFSNSRSEMNVSTLELGDSALYLCASSYYRDRLTGELFFGEGSRLTVL.

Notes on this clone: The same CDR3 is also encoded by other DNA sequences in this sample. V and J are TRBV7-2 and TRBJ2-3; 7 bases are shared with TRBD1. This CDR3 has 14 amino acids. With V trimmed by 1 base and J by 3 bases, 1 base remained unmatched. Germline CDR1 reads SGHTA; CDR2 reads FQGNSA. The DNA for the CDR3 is TGTGCCAGCAGCTTAGACAGGGGAACAGATACGCAGTATTTT. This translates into CASSLDRGTDTQYF.